This paragraph covers one T cell receptor (beta chain) sequence. The antigen remains undetermined. The germline V gene encodes CDR1 SGHTA and CDR2 FQGNSA. V was clipped by 5 bases and J by 4 bases; unmatched bases: 10. This CDR3 contains 15 residues. TCRdb's copy holds only in-frame clones and misses some; the assay was immunoSEQ multiplex PCR. The sample includes about 120,000 clones, just over 85% seen only once; the top ten take over 8.5%. The data were taken from a study of T cell responses to AZD1222 COVID-19 vaccine. General study points: Only a handful of people who got AZD1222 tested seropositive at baseline. No day 14 peak samples; only post-peak repertoires were characterized. CD4 TCRs covered the whole spike, strongest at regions 160-218 and 743-854.

The specimen comprised peripheral blood, sampled on day 0 of AZD1222 vaccination. This sequence joins TRBV7-2 and TRBJ1-1, with 7 bases that match TRBD1. The sequence was collected from an adult in good health. The CDR3 nucleotides read TGTGCCAGCAGCCCGAGACAGGGTGGTGGCACTGAAGCTTTCTTT. Protein product: CASSPRQGGGTEAFF.